The T cell receptor beta chain described here comes from a study of blood T cell repertoires in COVID-19. Study in general: There were acute and convalescent COVID-19 samples, and they came from the United States, Italy and Spain. From T cells, B-cell-depleted T cells, or PBMCs came the material, which was cDNA or gDNA.

This CDR3 is 14 amino acids long. The V end lost 2 bases, the J end lost 2 bases, and 9 bases lay between the germline ends. Germline V gene lookup returns CDR1 SEHNR and CDR2 FQNEAQ (reference sequence). Original data processing: Amplification with reference gene primers provided the estimates of nucleated cell counts. TCRdb keeps only in-frame clones here, not all; method: immunoSEQ multiplex PCR. That table gives V, J and clone size, and the DNA gave D and trimming. The repertoire holds about 39,000 clones, with 75% to 85% as singletons. This receptor was taken from a man in his 70s with acute or convalescent COVID-19. Sequencing input: peripheral blood. V usage is TRBV7-9 and J usage is TRBJ1-2; D uncertain. CDR3 coding DNA: TGTGCCAGCAGCTTAAGTGCACTGAACTATGGCTACACCTTC. Translation gives CASSLSALNYGYTF.